These 27 T cell receptor beta chains came from one sample sequenced in a study of CD8+ T cells in alopecia areata. The sample's treatment: oral pan-JAK inhibitor, 5-10 mg twice daily. Extracted from the samples, RNA was reverse transcribed into cDNA to serve as the sequencing template. Profiled with immunoSEQ multiplex PCR; TCRdb holds only in-frame clones, not every one. The data show approximately 170,000 clones, 45% to 75% seen once. The sequencing here drew on CD4+ T cells sorted from blood, taken at week 4, from a patient treated with tofacitinib. The source of these receptors is a human donor with alopecia areata.

This clone was seen a handful of times. This sequence joins TRBV5-1 and TRBJ2-7; D may correspond to TRBD1 or TRBD2 (5 bases each). From germline, CDR1 is SGHRS and CDR2 YFSETQ. Trimming removed 0 bases from V and 4 bases from J, with 11 bases in between. The length of the CDR3 is 14 residues. CDR3 bases: TGCGCCAGCAGCTTGGAGGGACGAGGTTACGAGCAGTACTTC. Its protein product is CASSLEGRGYEQYF.

The chain recombines TRBV30 with TRBJ2-7; 8 bases align to TRBD2. The V and J ends lost 0 bases and 6 bases, in that order; junction bases with no gene match: 4. Germline V gives CDR1 GTSNPN, CDR2 SVGIG (reference sequence). The CDR3 length is 13 residues. The CDR3 region is CAWSVRAGAEQYF. The DNA for the CDR3 is TGTGCCTGGAGTGTAAGAGCGGGAGCCGAGCAGTACTTC.

The V gene is TRBV29-1, the J gene TRBJ2-1; no clear D gene. Trimming cost V 5 bases and J 2 bases, with 13 bases left between them. The germline V gene has CDR1 SQVTM and CDR2 ANQGSEA. CDR3 length equals 14 residues. The CDR3 protein is CSVLGRQPYNEQFF. The CDR3 DNA sequence: TGCAGCGTTCTTGGTCGCCAGCCCTACAATGAGCAGTTCTTC.

The chain has TRBV30 and TRBJ2-3; D is unclear. The V end was cut by 4 bases, the J end by 8 bases, with 16 bases between. Germline CDR1 reads GTSNPN; CDR2 reads SVGIG (reference sequence). The CDR3 has 13 amino acids. The CDR3 coding sequence is TGTGCCTGGACTGCGGCGGCCCAAGTTACGCAGTATTTT. Protein: CAWTAAAQVTQYF.

This clone was seen only a few times. The V gene is TRBV7-2, the J gene TRBJ2-5; D is unclear. V lost 3 bases and J 4 bases, leaving 3 bases between the germline ends. The V gene's germline CDR1 is SGHTA and CDR2 FQGNSA. The CDR3 contains 11 residues. The CDR3 sequence is CASSFRETQYF. DNA for the CDR3: TGTGCCAGCAGCTTTCGAGAGACCCAGTACTTC.

The rearrangement links TRBV29-1 to TRBJ2-2; 7 positions match TRBD2. Per the germline V gene, CDR1 is SQVTM and CDR2 is ANQGSEA. Germline trimming cut 6 bases from V and 4 bases from J; bases unmatched to any gene: 11. The CDR3 spans 15 residues. CDR3 residues: CSVAVAGDFTGELFF. CDR3 sequence (DNA): TGCAGCGTAGCAGTGGCGGGAGATTTCACCGGGGAGCTGTTTTTT.

This chain links TRBV5-1 with TRBJ1-3; D unclear. The length of the CDR3 is 14 residues. V gave up 1 base and J gave up 4 bases, with 9 bases separating them. CDR1 is SGHRS and CDR2 is YFSETQ in the germline V gene. CDR3 DNA sequence: TGCGCCAGCAGCTTGCGGGGAACCGGAAACACCATATATTTT. As protein: CASSLRGTGNTIYF.

This clone was counted at least ten times. The genes are TRBV11-2 and TRBJ2-4; D uncertain. Germline CDR1 SGHAT, CDR2 FQNNGV. The CDR3 extends over 14 amino acids. V gave up 0 bases and J gave up 11 bases, with 14 bases separating them. The CDR3 loop is CASSLDRGRVFQYF. The CDR3 DNA sequence: TGTGCCAGCAGCTTAGATCGCGGAAGGGTGTTTCAGTACTTC.

J is TRBJ1-4 and V is TRBV15; 10 nucleotides align to TRBD1. The CDR3 runs 15 residues. CDR1 and CDR2 from the germline V gene are LNHNV and YYDKDF (reference sequence). V lost 1 base, J lost 8 bases, and 4 bases stayed unmatched. The CDR3 DNA sequence: TGTGCCACCAGCAGAGGGGACAGGGGAAACGAAAAACTGTTTTTT. As protein: CATSRGDRGNEKLFF. The entire variable domain, with the rest obtained from reference TRBV15 and TRBJ1-4, is as follows: DAMVIQNPRYQVTQFGKPVTLSCSQTLNHNVMYWYQQKSSQAPKLLFHYYDKDFNNEADTPDNFQSRRPNTSFCFLDIRSPGLGDTAMYLCATSRGDRGNEKLFFGSGTQLSVL.

The V and J genes are TRBV7-9 and TRBJ1-1; TRBD1 is a possible D gene (5 bases). Per germline, CDR1 SEHNR and CDR2 FQNEAQ (reference sequence). The CDR3 contains 15 residues. The V end was cut by 5 bases, the J end by 0 bases, with 13 bases between. DNA of the CDR3: TGTGCCAGCAGCCCCCTGGACACCTTGAACACTGAAGCTTTCTTT. It yields the protein CASSPLDTLNTEAFF.

In this sample, this clone turned up a few times. Other DNA sequences of this sample code for an identical CDR3. The chain joins TRBV5-1 to TRBJ2-5; 8 bases map to TRBD1. The ends lost 3 bases at V and 4 bases at J; junction bases unmatched: 5. The CDR3 is made up of 14 amino acids. The germline V gene encodes CDR1 SGHRS and CDR2 YFSETQ. CDR3 DNA: TGCGCCAGCAGCTCCGGACAGGGCCGAGAGACCCAGTACTTC. It codes for CASSSGQGRETQYF.

This chain connects TRBV25-1 to TRBJ2-7; D might be TRBD1 (5 bases). CDR3 length equals 15 residues. Germline CDR1 is MGHDK and CDR2 is SYGVNS. Trimming pared 3 bases from V and 2 bases from J, leaving 14 bases between. CDR3: CASSDSRSTAYEQYF. The CDR3 DNA reads TGTGCCAGCAGTGACTCCCGCTCGACAGCCTACGAGCAGTACTTC.

This rearrangement joins TRBV29-1 to TRBJ2-4; D perhaps matches TRBD1 (5 bases). CDR1 and CDR2 from the germline V gene are SQVTM and ANQGSEA. Between the trimmed V and J ends, which lost 6 bases and 0 bases, there was a span of 9 bases. The CDR3 is 13 amino acids. The CDR3 sequence: CSVPGLAKNIQYF. Written as DNA, the CDR3 is TGCAGCGTCCCAGGGCTAGCCAAAAACATTCAGTACTTC.

The chain recombines TRBV6-5 with TRBJ2-5; 9 bases line up with TRBD1. The trim removed 7 bases at V and 5 bases at J, leaving 11 bases unmatched. CDR1 and CDR2 from the germline V gene are MNHEY and SVGAGI. CDR3 size: 15 residues. The CDR3 coding sequence is TGTGCCAGCATCGGCCGGGACAGGGTCGGGGAGACCCAGTACTTC. Translating gives CASIGRDRVGETQYF.

This clone was picked up a small number of times. The genes are TRBV29-1 and TRBJ1-1, with 7 positions matching TRBD1. Germline trimming cut 1 base from V and 1 base from J; bases unmatched to any gene: 6. The CDR3 contains 15 residues. Germline CDR1 SQVTM, CDR2 ANQGSEA. The CDR3 sequence: CSVEGWNRGNTEAFF. The CDR3 DNA reads as TGCAGCGTTGAAGGTTGGAACAGGGGGAACACTGAAGCTTTCTTT.

V is TRBV6-1 and J is TRBJ2-3, with 10 bases fitting TRBD2. Germline trimming cut 4 bases from V and 2 bases from J; bases unmatched to any gene: 6. The CDR3 contains 16 residues. From germline, CDR1 is MNHNS and CDR2 SASEGT. This CDR3 reads CASSGSSGRSTDTQYF. CDR3 nucleotides: TGTGCCAGCAGTGGGAGTAGCGGGAGGTCCACAGATACGCAGTATTTT.

In its sample, this clone was seen a few times. The CDR3 DNA reads TGTGCCAGCAGTGCGGACTTCCCAGATACGCAGTATTTT. Translating it yields CASSADFPDTQYF. This rearrangement joins TRBV6-1 to TRBJ2-3, with D perhaps TRBD2 (5 bases). The germline CDR1 and CDR2 sequences are MNHNS and SASEGT. There are 13 residues in the CDR3. The ends were cut back, 4 bases at V and 4 bases at J, with 9 bases in the middle.

The V gene is TRBV30, the J gene TRBJ2-7; the match to TRBD2 covers 11 bases. Looked up from germline, CDR1 is GTSNPN and CDR2 is SVGIG (reference sequence). The CDR3 is 15 residues long. With 1 base clipped from V and 5 bases from J, the junction kept 7 bases outside the gene matches. For the CDR3, the DNA is TGTGCCTGGAGTGGGGGACTAGCGGTTTTGGACGAGCAGTACTTC. Translating gives CAWSGGLAVLDEQYF.

This clone was picked up a small number of times. The chain combines TRBV29-1 with TRBJ1-1; the D is unclear. The CDR3 has 15 amino acids. Germline CDR1 and CDR2: SQVTM and ANQGSEA. The V and J ends lost 7 bases and 1 base respectively, with 19 bases between them. The chain's CDR3 is CSASLSPSPNTEAFF. The CDR3 nucleotides are TGCAGCGCTTCGTTATCTCCCTCCCCGAACACTGAAGCTTTCTTT.

V usage is TRBV11-2 and J usage is TRBJ2-7; no firm D call. Germline loops: CDR1 SGHAT, CDR2 FQNNGV. Deletions cut 0 bases from V and 4 bases from J, with 10 bases between. The CDR3 length is 14 residues. The CDR3 DNA is TGTGCCAGCAGCTTAGATGCACTGATATACGAGCAGTACTTC. This translates into CASSLDALIYEQYF.

The chain links TRBV30 to TRBJ2-4, with D uncertain. The CDR3 contains 16 residues. Germline loops: CDR1 GTSNPN, CDR2 SVGIG (reference sequence). V shed 0 bases and J shed 0 bases, with 12 bases lying between them. The CDR3 DNA is TGTGCCTGGAGTGTAGTGTCAGAACTAGCCAAAAACATTCAGTACTTC. Residues: CAWSVVSELAKNIQYF.

This clone occurred a few times. This chain's CDR3 is CAWSNGGKINGYTF. CDR3 DNA sequence: TGTGCCTGGAGTAACGGAGGGAAAATAAATGGCTACACCTTC. The chain joins TRBV30 to TRBJ1-2; D unresolved. The V end was cut by 2 bases, the J end by 6 bases, with 16 bases between. The CDR3 contains 14 residues. Germline V lookup: CDR1 GTSNPN, CDR2 SVGIG (reference sequence). The complete variable domain, with remaining parts taken from reference TRBV30 and TRBJ1-2, reads SQTIHQWPATLVQPVGSPLSLECTVEGTSNPNLYWYRQAAGRGLQLLFYSVGIGQISSEVPQNLSASRPQDRQFILSSKKLLLSDSGFYLCAWSNGGKINGYTFGSGTRLTVV.

DNA for the CDR3: TGTGCCATCACGAGACCCGAGGGAGGGCCCCAGCATTTT. It translates to CAITRPEGGPQHF. V is TRBV28 and J is TRBJ1-5, with unresolved D. The CDR3 is made up of 13 amino acids. V dropped 10 bases and J dropped 9 bases, with 19 bases sitting between them. In germline, CDR1 is MDHEN, CDR2 SYDVKM.

This chain connects TRBV7-2 to TRBJ2-3; D might be TRBD2 (6 bases). V lost 3 bases, J lost 1 base, and 14 bases lay in between. CDR3 length: 16 amino acids. Germline CDR1 reads SGHTA; CDR2 reads FQGNSA. In nucleotides, the CDR3 is TGTGCCAGCAGCTTCCGCGGGACTGGGGGCACAGATACGCAGTATTTT. Translated, it gives CASSFRGTGGTDTQYF.

The sample holds one count of this clone. The chain recombines TRBV30 with TRBJ2-7, with TRBD2 matching over 10 bases. V was clipped by 2 bases and J by 3 bases; unmatched bases: 4. Germline-derived CDR1 and CDR2 are GTSNPN and SVGIG (reference sequence). The CDR3 consists of 14 residues. The CDR3, as DNA: TGTGCCTGGAGTTTTGGGACTAGCGACTACGAGCAGTACTTC. Protein sequence: CAWSFGTSDYEQYF.

The V call is TRBV28, the J call TRBJ2-7; TRBD1 aligns across 7 bases. The junction had 4 bases not matched to a gene; V was cut back by 3 bases and J by 5 bases. The CDR3 extends over 13 amino acids. CDR1 and CDR2 from the germline V gene are MDHEN and SYDVKM. The CDR3 nucleotides read TGTGCCAGCAGTTTCGGCAGGGGGAACGAGCAGTACTTC. This encodes CASSFGRGNEQYF.

CDR3 loop: CASSSADRGYEQYF. CDR3 nucleotides: TGCGCCAGCAGCTCAGCGGATCGGGGATACGAGCAGTACTTC. The chain recombines TRBV4-1 with TRBJ2-7; maybe TRBD2 (5 bases). The V end was cut by 5 bases, the J end by 4 bases, with 15 bases between. Germline V gene lookup returns CDR1 MGHRA and CDR2 YSYEKL. The CDR3 is 14 residues long.